These T cell receptor beta chains were read from a single sample in a study of OX40 agonist ivuxolimab in advanced cancers. The data were produced by immunoSEQ multiplex PCR, yet TCRdb's version contains in-frame clones alone and is incomplete. The sample carries tens of thousands of clones, about nine tenths recorded once. The sample in question was CD4+ or CD8+ T cells sorted from blood, obtained in a trial of the OX40 agonist ivuxolimab. The receptors here all came from an adult with an advanced solid tumor such as melanoma, head and neck, liver or kidney cancer. CDR3s include the opening cysteine and the closing phenylalanine or tryptophan. D genes are given only for firm matches. Expanded clones are given a class, and other clones once, few, many or no size at all.

len	d_gene	v_gene	abundance	j_gene	CDR3nt	CDR3aa
13	NA	TRBV28	NA	TRBJ1-2	TGTGCCAGCAAGGAGGGGGGTAACTATGGCTACACCTTC	CASKEGGNYGYTF
12	NA	TRBV4-1	NA	TRBJ1-2	TGCGCCAGCAGCCAAGTTGACTATGGCTACACCTTC	CASSQVDYGYTF
14	TRBD1	TRBV6-5	NA	TRBJ2-7	TGTGCCAGCAGTCCCGGGACAGGGGATGGCGAGCAGTACTTC	CASSPGTGDGEQYF
15	NA	TRBV18	NA	TRBJ2-5	TGTGCCAGCTCAAAAGACATAGGGTACCAAGAGACCCAGTACTTC	CASSKDIGYQETQYF
12	NA	TRBV28	NA	TRBJ1-5	TGTGCCAGCAGTTTTCTATTTCAGCCCCAGCATTTT	CASSFLFQPQHF
14	NA	TRBV12-5	once	TRBJ2-5	TGTGCTAGTGGTTTGGGGGGCGCCGAGGAGACCCAGTACTTC	CASGLGGAEETQYF
13	NA	TRBV27	NA	TRBJ2-1	TGTGCCAGCAGTTTATTTCGGGGAAATGAGCAGTTCTTC	CASSLFRGNEQFF
15	TRBD1	TRBV10-2	NA	TRBJ2-7	TGCGCCAGCACCGAGGGTGGGACAGGGTATTACGAGCAGTACTTC	CASTEGGTGYYEQYF
14	TRBD2	TRBV28	NA	TRBJ2-2	TGTGCCATCACTAGCGGGAGGGAGACCGGGGAGCTGTTTTTT	CAITSGRETGELFF
14	NA	TRBV14	NA	TRBJ1-2	TGTGCCAGCAGCCAAGATAACAGGGTCTATGGCTACACCTTC	CASSQDNRVYGYTF
13	TRBD1	TRBV6-1	NA	TRBJ2-5	TGTGCCAGCAGGGAGACAGGGGGTGGGACCCAGTACTTC	CASRETGGGTQYF
13	NA	TRBV7-6	once	TRBJ2-1	TGTGCCAGCAGTTTCCGGCCTAGGTACGAGCAGTTCTTC	CASSFRPRYEQFF
13	NA	TRBV30	NA	TRBJ2-4	TGTGCCTGGAGTGGGGCCTTCCAAAACATTCAGTACTTC	CAWSGAFQNIQYF
16	NA	TRBV5-1	NA	TRBJ1-1	TGCGCCAGCAGCCCTACGCCTTCGGGGGGGAACACTGAAGCTTTCTTT	CASSPTPSGGNTEAFF
13	TRBD1	TRBV30	NA	TRBJ1-1	TGTGCCTGGAGTGCTGGGACAGGGCAATCTTCCTTCTTT	CAWSAGTGQSSFF
14	NA	TRBV5-1	NA	TRBJ1-1	TGCGCCAGCAGTCAAATCGACCGGGACACTGAAGCTTTCTTT	CASSQIDRDTEAFF
13	NA	TRBV10-3	NA	TRBJ1-2	TGTGCCATCAGCCCAGAGGGGTTCGATGGCTACACCTTC	CAISPEGFDGYTF
14	NA	TRBV6-5	NA	TRBJ1-1	TGTGCCAGCAGGAGATGGGGGTCGGACACTGAAGCTTTCTTT	CASRRWGSDTEAFF
12	NA	TRBV2	NA	TRBJ2-1	TGTGCCAGCAAGCGGTTAGACAATGAGCAGTTCTTC	CASKRLDNEQFF
13	TRBD1	TRBV19	NA	TRBJ1-6	TGTGCCAGTAGCCTCGGACAGGGCTCACCCCTCCACTTT	CASSLGQGSPLHF
12	NA	TRBV2	NA	TRBJ1-1	TGTGCCAGCAGTGAAATGGGATTGGGAGCTTTCTTT	CASSEMGLGAFF
17	TRBD2	TRBV4-3	NA	TRBJ2-2	TGCGCCAGCAGCCCCCTAGCGGGGGGCATGAACACCGGGGAGCTGTTTTTT	CASSPLAGGMNTGELFF
15	TRBD1	TRBV13	few	TRBJ2-1	TGTGCCAGCAGCGAACAGGGGTCCCCCTACAATGAGCAGTTCTTC	CASSEQGSPYNEQFF
13	NA	TRBV6-6	NA	TRBJ2-7	TGTGCCAGCAGTTACTCATCGACCTACGAGCAGTACTTC	CASSYSSTYEQYF
14	TRBD2	TRBV5-1	NA	TRBJ2-5	TGCGCCAGCAGCTCATTAGCGGGATCAGAGACCCAGTACTTC	CASSSLAGSETQYF
16	NA	TRBV6-1	NA	TRBJ2-5	TGTGCCAGCAGTGACTTGGCGGGGATCTCATGGGAGACCCAGTACTTC	CASSDLAGISWETQYF
11	NA	TRBV28	NA	TRBJ2-1	TGTGCCAGCAGTTCATACAATGAGCAGTTCTTC	CASSSYNEQFF
19	TRBD2	TRBV5-1	NA	TRBJ2-2	TGCGCCAGCAGCCCAGCTCTAGCGGGAGGCCCTTCGAACACCGGGGAGCTGTTTTTT	CASSPALAGGPSNTGELFF
15	TRBD2	TRBV27	NA	TRBJ2-7	TGTGCCAGCACCCCGATGGGAGGGACCCCCGGGGAGCAGTACTTC	CASTPMGGTPGEQYF
16	TRBD1	TRBV27	once	TRBJ2-2	TGTGCCAGCAGTTGGTCAGGGGGTGGGTACACCGGGGAGCTGTTTTTT	CASSWSGGGYTGELFF
14	NA	TRBV5-1	NA	TRBJ1-1	TGCGCCAGCAGCTTGCAATTGGAGGGACAAACAGCTTTCTTT	CASSLQLEGQTAFF
12	NA	TRBV7-6	NA	TRBJ2-7	TGTGCCAGCAGCTTAGGGGGAAGCGAGCAGTACTTC	CASSLGGSEQYF
16	NA	TRBV2	NA	TRBJ2-2	TGTGCCAGCAGTGAATCTGGACTGACATACACCGGGGAGCTGTTTTTT	CASSESGLTYTGELFF
17	TRBD2	TRBV27	NA	TRBJ2-3	TGTGCCAGCAGTAAACGGACTAGCGGGCTAGGGACAGATACGCAGTATTTT	CASSKRTSGLGTDTQYF
14	NA	TRBV30	NA	TRBJ1-4	TGTGCCTGGAGAATGAGGAGGGGTAGAGAAAAACTGTTTTTT	CAWRMRRGREKLFF
16	TRBD2	TRBV19	NA	TRBJ2-7	TGTGCCAGTAGTTCCAGGACTAGCGGGACCTCCTACGAGCAGTACTTC	CASSSRTSGTSYEQYF
13	NA	TRBV28	once	TRBJ1-5	TGTGCCAGCAAATTCGGGCAGTGGCAGCCCCAGCATTTT	CASKFGQWQPQHF
15	NA	TRBV27	NA	TRBJ2-3	TGTGCCAGCAGCTTATCAGGGGGGGGCACAGATACGCAGTATTTT	CASSLSGGGTDTQYF
13	NA	TRBV28	NA	TRBJ1-2	TGTGCCAGCAGTTTAGGGCAGAATTATGGCTACACCTTC	CASSLGQNYGYTF
12	NA	TRBV10-3	NA	TRBJ1-1	TGTGCCATCAGTGAGCAGGGAACGATAGCTTTCTTT	CAISEQGTIAFF
16	NA	TRBV10-3	NA	TRBJ1-1	TGTGCCATCAGTGCACGACAGCCCGATGAGGGCACTGAAGCTTTCTTT	CAISARQPDEGTEAFF
13	NA	TRBV6-5	few	TRBJ1-6	TGTGCCAGCAGTCGTCCAAGAAATTCACCCCTCCACTTT	CASSRPRNSPLHF
12	NA	TRBV11-2	NA	TRBJ2-7	TGTGCCAGCAGCCCAACCCAGGGGGAGCAGTACTTC	CASSPTQGEQYF
16	NA	TRBV10-3	NA	TRBJ2-1	TGTGCCATCAGTGGGACGGGGGCTGGGGTCTACAATGAGCAGTTCTTC	CAISGTGAGVYNEQFF
17	NA	TRBV10-3	NA	TRBJ2-1	TGTGCCATCAGTGAGTCGATCGGCGGGGGCGCCTACAATGAGCAGTTCTTC	CAISESIGGGAYNEQFF
17	TRBD1	TRBV4-1	NA	TRBJ2-3	TGCGCCAGCAGCCCCGCAGTCCGGGACAGCAGGACAGATACGCAGTATTTT	CASSPAVRDSRTDTQYF